A selection of T cell receptor beta chains follows, all from one sample in a study of Graves' ophthalmopathy and Graves' hyperthyroidism. TCRdb ran MiXCR on the multiplex PCR reads and lists one entry per CDR3 protein. The table includes about 660,000 distinct CDR3 sequences, more than 40% detected once. Sequenced material: peripheral blood. These receptors came from an adult man with Graves' ophthalmopathy. Both conserved end residues are part of each CDR3. The order of the fields is D gene, J gene, clone size, V gene, CDR3 length, CDR3 protein, CDR3 DNA. The D gene is left open where the match is weak. The size entry is marked missing in some rows and otherwise reads once, few, many or a size class.

>NA|TRBJ1-1|NA|TRBV20-1|14
CSARDFPGDTEAFF
TGCAGTGCTAGAGATTTTCCAGGGGACACTGAAGCTTTCTTT
>TRBD2|TRBJ2-5|few|TRBV10-1|15
CASRLISGVSETQYF
TGCGCCAGCCGCCTAATTAGCGGGGTCTCAGAGACCCAGTACTTC
>TRBD1|TRBJ1-2|NA|TRBV12-3/TRBV12-4|13
CASSFNRGYGYTF
TGTGCCAGCAGTTTCAACAGGGGCTATGGCTACACCTTC
>TRBD1|TRBJ1-1|many|TRBV12-3/TRBV12-4|14
CASSYGTGRTEAFF
TGTGCCAGCAGTTACGGGACAGGTCGGACTGAAGCTTTCTTT
>NA|TRBJ1-3|NA|TRBV20-1|16
CSARGRDGSSGNTIYF
TGCAGTGCTAGAGGCAGGGACGGGAGCTCTGGAAACACCATATATTTT
>TRBD1|TRBJ1-5|many|TRBV5-5|16
CASSLDRGNDNQPQHF
TGTGCCAGCAGCTTGGACAGGGGGAATGACAATCAGCCCCAGCATTTT
>NA|TRBJ2-6|NA|TRBV9|18
CASSPAGGPLTGANVLTF
TGTGCCAGCAGCCCTGCCGGCGGGCCGCTCACCGGGGCCAACGTCCTGACTTTC
>NA|TRBJ1-2|NA|TRBV4-2|15
CASSQTSGSRYGYTF
TGTGCCAGCAGCCAAACTAGCGGGAGTAGGTATGGCTACACCTTC
>TRBD1|TRBJ1-5|many|TRBV12-3/TRBV12-4|15
CASSKGQGLGQPQHF
TGTGCCAGCAGTAAAGGACAGGGGTTGGGTCAGCCCCAGCATTTT
>NA|TRBJ1-5|many|TRBV9|14
CARSKTDSNQPQHF
TGTGCCAGGAGCAAGACAGATAGCAATCAGCCCCAGCATTTT
>TRBD1|TRBJ1-5|NA|TRBV9|14
CASSEGQVNQPQHF
TGTGCCAGCAGCGAGGGACAGGTAAATCAGCCCCAACATTTT
>TRBD1|TRBJ1-2|NA|TRBV2|12
CASLEGAYGYTF
TGTGCCAGCCTAGAGGGGGCCTATGGCTACACCTTC
>NA|TRBJ1-5|many|TRBV2|15
CASSEASSSNQPQHF
TGTGCCAGCAGTGAGGCCAGCTCTAGCAATCAGCCCCAGCATTTT
>NA|TRBJ2-7|NA|TRBV20-1|13
CSARDLGKYEQYF
TGCAGTGCTAGAGATCTGGGGAAGTACGAGCAGTACTTC
>NA|TRBJ1-5|NA|TRBV19|13
CVSSRGNLQPQHF
TGTGTCAGTAGTCGGGGAAACCTACAGCCCCAGCATTTT
>TRBD2|TRBJ2-5|NA|TRBV10-3|12
CAARGRQETQYF
TGTGCCGCCCGCGGGAGGCAAGAGACCCAGTACTTC
>NA|TRBJ2-5|many|TRBV10-3|13
CAISEFIQETQYF
TGTGCCATCAGTGAGTTCATTCAAGAGACCCAGTACTTC
>TRBD1|TRBJ2-7|NA|TRBV5-4|14
CASSLGTGVGEQYF
TGTGCCAGCAGCTTGGGGACAGGGGTAGGCGAGCAGTACTTC
>TRBD2|TRBJ2-1|NA|TRBV9|18
CASSVALAGGRGDNEQFF
TGTGCCAGCAGCGTAGCACTAGCGGGAGGTAGAGGTGACAATGAGCAGTTCTTC
>TRBD1|TRBJ2-2|NA|TRBV7-9|16
CASSNPGQGNTGELFF
TGTGCCAGCAGCAATCCGGGACAGGGGAACACCGGGGAGCTGTTTTTT
>NA|TRBJ1-2|many|TRBV20-1|18
CSARGGPGPSVHNYGYTF
TGCAGTGCTAGAGGGGGACCGGGACCGAGCGTACATAACTATGGCTACACCTTC
>TRBD1|TRBJ2-2|NA|TRBV24-1|16
CATSVGTGSRAGELFF
TGTGCCACCAGTGTGGGGACAGGGTCTCGCGCCGGGGAGCTGTTTTTT
>TRBD1|TRBJ1-6|few|TRBV5-1|15
CAGKTGTGVNSPLHF
TGCGCCGGCAAGACAGGGACAGGAGTTAATTCACCCCTCCACTTT
>NA|TRBJ2-7|NA|TRBV30|11
CAWSVTSEQYF
TGTGCCTGGAGTGTAACTAGCGAGCAGTACTTC
>TRBD1|TRBJ1-2|NA|TRBV7-2|16
CASSQVGDRGNYGYTF
TGTGCCAGCAGCCAAGTGGGGGACAGGGGCAACTATGGCTACACCTTC
>NA|TRBJ2-6|many|TRBV7-8|15
CASSPDFSGANVLTF
TGTGCCAGCAGCCCCGACTTCTCTGGGGCCAACGTCCTGACTTTC
>NA|TRBJ2-5|few|TRBV6-1|17
CASSDHATGTGSETQYF
TGTGCCAGCAGTGACCACGCGACGGGAACAGGGTCAGAGACCCAGTACTTC
>TRBD1|TRBJ2-7|few|TRBV5-1|15
CASSAGTGGFYEQYF
TGCGCCAGCAGCGCGGGGACAGGGGGTTTCTACGAGCAGTACTTC
>TRBD1|TRBJ2-2|NA|TRBV7-9|16
CASSQPGQGFTGELFF
TGCGCCAGCAGCCAACCGGGACAGGGGTTCACCGGGGAGCTGTTTTTT
>NA|TRBJ1-6|NA|TRBV6-5|15
CASSYSDQRNSPLHF
TGTGCCAGCAGTTACTCGGACCAGCGAAATTCACCCCTCCACTTT
>TRBD1|TRBJ1-6|NA|TRBV10-3|15
CAIRDGTVPAVALHF
TGTGCCATCAGGGACGGGACAGTTCCGGCAGTAGCCCTCCACTTT
>NA|TRBJ2-1|once|TRBV29-1|15
CSVVPAAQSYNEQFF
TGCAGCGTTGTTCCAGCGGCCCAGTCCTACAATGAGCAGTTCTTC
>TRBD1|TRBJ2-7|NA|TRBV7-8|15
CASSLRTGPPYEQYF
TGTGCCAGCAGCTTGCGGACAGGGCCTCCCTACGAGCAGTACTTC
>TRBD1|TRBJ1-2|NA|TRBV7-3|14
CASGDRATFYGYTF
TGTGCCAGCGGGGACAGAGCAACATTCTATGGCTACACCTTC
>NA|TRBJ2-7|NA|TRBV25-1|12
CVSNLKVTEQYF
TGTGTCAGCAACTTAAAAGTGACCGAGCAGTACTTC
>NA|TRBJ1-5|NA|TRBV30|13
CALQAGSWQPQHF
TGTGCCCTGCAGGCGGGTTCATGGCAGCCCCAGCATTTT
>NA|TRBJ2-2|NA|TRBV9|16
CASSPRDPRGGGELFF
TGTGCCAGCAGCCCCCGGGACCCACGCGGAGGCGGGGAGCTGTTTTTT
>TRBD1|TRBJ1-1|few|TRBV12-5|17
CASGLVHYRGKNTEAFF
TGTGCTAGTGGTTTGGTTCACTACAGGGGAAAGAACACTGAAGCTTTCTTT
>TRBD1|TRBJ1-5|many|TRBV19|15
CASSMGRGSNQPQHF
TGTGCCAGTAGTATGGGCAGGGGGAGCAATCAGCCCCAGCATTTT
>NA|TRBJ1-1|NA|TRBV7-6|14
CASSPGGEDTEAFF
TGTGCCAGCAGCCCTGGCGGTGAGGACACTGAAGCTTTCTTT
>NA|TRBJ1-2|many|TRBV7-2|14
CASSLGPDQDGYTF
TGTGCCAGCAGCTTAGGTCCAGATCAGGATGGCTACACCTTC
>NA|TRBJ1-2|many|TRBV4-2|13
CASSQEGNYGYTF
TGTGCCAGCAGCCAAGAAGGGAACTATGGCTACACCTTC
>TRBD2|TRBJ2-2|few|TRBV7-8|16
CASSFYSGGGIGELFF
TGTGCCAGCAGCTTTTATAGCGGGGGGGGGATCGGGGAGCTGTTTTTT